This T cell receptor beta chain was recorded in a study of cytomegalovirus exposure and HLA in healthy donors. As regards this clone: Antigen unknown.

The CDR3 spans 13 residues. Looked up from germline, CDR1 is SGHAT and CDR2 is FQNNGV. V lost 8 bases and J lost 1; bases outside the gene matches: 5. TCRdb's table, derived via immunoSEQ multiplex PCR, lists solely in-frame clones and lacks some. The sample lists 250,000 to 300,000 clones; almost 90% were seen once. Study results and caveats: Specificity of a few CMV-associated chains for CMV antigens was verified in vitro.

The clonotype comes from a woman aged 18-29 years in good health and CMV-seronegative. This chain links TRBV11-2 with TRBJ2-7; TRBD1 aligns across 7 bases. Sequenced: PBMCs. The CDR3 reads CASLRQGSYEQYF. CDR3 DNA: TGTGCCAGCCTCCGACAGGGATCCTACGAGCAGTACTTC.